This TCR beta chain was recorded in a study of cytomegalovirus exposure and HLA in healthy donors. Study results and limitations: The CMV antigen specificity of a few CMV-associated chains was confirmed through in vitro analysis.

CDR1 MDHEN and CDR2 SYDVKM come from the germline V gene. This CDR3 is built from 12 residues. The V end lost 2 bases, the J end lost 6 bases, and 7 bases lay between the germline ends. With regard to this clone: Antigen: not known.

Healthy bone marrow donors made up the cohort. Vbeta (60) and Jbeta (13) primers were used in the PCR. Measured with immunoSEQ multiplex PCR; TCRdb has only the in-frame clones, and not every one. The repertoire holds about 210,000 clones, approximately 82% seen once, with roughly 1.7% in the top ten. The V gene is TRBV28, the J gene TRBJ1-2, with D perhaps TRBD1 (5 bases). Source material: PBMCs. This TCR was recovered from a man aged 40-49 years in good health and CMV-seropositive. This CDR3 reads CASSLAGNGYTF. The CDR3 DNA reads TGTGCCAGCAGTTTAGCAGGGAATGGCTACACCTTC.